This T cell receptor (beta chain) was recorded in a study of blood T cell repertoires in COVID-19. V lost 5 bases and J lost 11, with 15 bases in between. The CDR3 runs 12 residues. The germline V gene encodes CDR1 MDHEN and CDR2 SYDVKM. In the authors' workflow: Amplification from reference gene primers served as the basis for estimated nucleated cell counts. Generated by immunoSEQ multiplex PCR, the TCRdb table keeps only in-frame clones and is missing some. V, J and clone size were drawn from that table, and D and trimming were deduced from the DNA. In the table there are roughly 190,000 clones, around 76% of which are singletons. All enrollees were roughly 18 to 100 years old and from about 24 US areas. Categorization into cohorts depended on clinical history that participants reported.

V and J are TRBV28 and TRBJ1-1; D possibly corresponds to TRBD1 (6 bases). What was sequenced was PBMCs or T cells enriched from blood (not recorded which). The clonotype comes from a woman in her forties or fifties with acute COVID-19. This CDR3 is CASSSWGHGAFF. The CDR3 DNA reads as TGTGCCAGCAGTAGTTGGGGGCACGGGGCTTTCTTT.